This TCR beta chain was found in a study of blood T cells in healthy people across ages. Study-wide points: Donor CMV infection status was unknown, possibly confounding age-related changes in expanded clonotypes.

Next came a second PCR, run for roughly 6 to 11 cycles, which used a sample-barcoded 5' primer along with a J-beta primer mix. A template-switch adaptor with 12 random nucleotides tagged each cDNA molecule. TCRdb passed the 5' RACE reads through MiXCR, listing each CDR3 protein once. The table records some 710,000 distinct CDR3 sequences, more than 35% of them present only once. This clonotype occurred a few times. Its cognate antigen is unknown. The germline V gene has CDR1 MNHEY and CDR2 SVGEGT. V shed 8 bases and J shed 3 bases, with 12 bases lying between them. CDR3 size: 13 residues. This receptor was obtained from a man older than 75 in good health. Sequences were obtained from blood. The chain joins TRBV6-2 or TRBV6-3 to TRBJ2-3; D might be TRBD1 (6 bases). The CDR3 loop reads CASGGEGTDTQYF. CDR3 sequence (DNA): TGTGCCAGCGGGGGCGAGGGAACAGATACGCAGTATTTT.